Given below is one TCR beta chain in context. Its matching antigen is unknown. CDR3 length: 14 amino acids. Germline lookup yields CDR1 SGHTA and CDR2 FQGNSA. Every patient had mismatch repair deficiency by PCR or immunohistochemistry. The sample is drawn from a study of PD-1 blockade in mismatch repair-deficient tumors. The data were produced by immunoSEQ multiplex PCR, yet TCRdb's version contains in-frame clones alone and is incomplete. The sample has some 100,000 clones, about 79% seen once. General observations from the study: Tumor-resident clones, often absent from pretreatment blood, expanded after pembrolizumab and then contracted.

This rearrangement joins TRBV7-2 to TRBJ2-5, with 8 nucleotides matching TRBD1. TRBJ2-7 matches the DNA end more closely, so the J call is doubtful. This TCR derives from an adult with mismatch repair-deficient cancer. This specimen was peripheral blood, taken approximately 36 weeks after starting pembrolizumab. The CDR3 loop reads CASSLQGAGYEQYF. The CDR3, as DNA: TGTGCCAGCAGCTTACAGGGGGCGGGGTACGAGCAGTACTTC.